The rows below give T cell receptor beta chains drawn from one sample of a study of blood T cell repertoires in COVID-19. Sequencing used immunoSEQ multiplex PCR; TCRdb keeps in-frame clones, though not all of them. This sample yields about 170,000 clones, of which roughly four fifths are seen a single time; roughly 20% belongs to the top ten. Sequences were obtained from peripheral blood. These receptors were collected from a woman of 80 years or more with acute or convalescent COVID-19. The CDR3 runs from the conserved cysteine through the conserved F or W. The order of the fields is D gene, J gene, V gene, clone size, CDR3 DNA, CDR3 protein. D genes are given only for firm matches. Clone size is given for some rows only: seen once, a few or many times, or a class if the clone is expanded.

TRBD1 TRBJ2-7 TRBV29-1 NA TGCAGCGTGACCGCCGGGACAGGAAACTCCTACGAGCAGTACTTC CSVTAGTGNSYEQYF
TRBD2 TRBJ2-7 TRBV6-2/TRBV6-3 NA TGTGCCAGCAGTTACGCTAGCGGGCGGTCCTACGAGCAGTACTTC CASSYASGRSYEQYF
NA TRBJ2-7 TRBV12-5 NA TGTGCTAGTGGGCCACAAATCCCCTACGAGCAGTACTTC CASGPQIPYEQYF
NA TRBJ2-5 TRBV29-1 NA TGCAGCGTTGAAAAGGGGGGGAAGACCCAGTACTTC CSVEKGGKTQYF
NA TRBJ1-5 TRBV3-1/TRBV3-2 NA TGTGCCAGCAGGCAGGGTCCCGGCAATCAGCCCCAGCATTTT CASRQGPGNQPQHF
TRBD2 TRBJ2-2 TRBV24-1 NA TGTGCCACCAGTGCCTGGGCTAGCGGGAGTCCCGGGGAGCTGTTTTTT CATSAWASGSPGELFF
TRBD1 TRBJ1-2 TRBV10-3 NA TGTGCCATCAGTGACAGGGGGGAGAACTATGGCTACACCTTC CAISDRGENYGYTF
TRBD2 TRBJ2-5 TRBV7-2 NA TGTGCCAGCAGCTTAGTTAGCGGGAGAGAGACCCAGTACTTC CASSLVSGRETQYF
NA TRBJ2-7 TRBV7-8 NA TGTGCCAGCAGCTCCGAGACAGGGGCTTTTGGCGGGAGAGGGGAGCAGTACTTC CASSSETGAFGGRGEQYF
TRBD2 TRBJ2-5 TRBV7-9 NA TGTGCCAGCAGCTTTACGGGAGGGCCGAAAGAGACCCAGTACTTC CASSFTGGPKETQYF
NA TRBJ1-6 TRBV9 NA TGTGCCAGCAGCGTAGGACAGTATAATTCACCCCTCCACTTT CASSVGQYNSPLHF
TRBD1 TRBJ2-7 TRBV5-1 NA TGCGCCAGCAGCTTGGCAAGACAGCCAGGGGGTGAGCAGTACTTC CASSLARQPGGEQYF
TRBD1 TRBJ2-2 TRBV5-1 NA TGCGCCAGCAGCTTTAGGGGGCCGGACACCGGGGAGCTGTTTTTT CASSFRGPDTGELFF
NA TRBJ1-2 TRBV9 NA TGTGCCAGCAGCGTAGGGGACACGCCGAAGGCCTATGGCTACACCTTC CASSVGDTPKAYGYTF
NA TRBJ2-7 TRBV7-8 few TGTGCCAGCAGCTTTATCGAGCGGGTCTCCTACGAGCAGTACTTC CASSFIERVSYEQYF
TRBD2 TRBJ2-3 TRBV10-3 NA TGTGCCATCAGCCCTAGCGGGCGGAGCACAGATACGCAGTATTTT CAISPSGRSTDTQYF
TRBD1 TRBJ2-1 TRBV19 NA TGTGCCAGTAGTATCGGGGACAGGGGGTATGAGCAGTTCTTC CASSIGDRGYEQFF
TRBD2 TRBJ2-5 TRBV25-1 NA TGTGCCAGCAGTGATGCGCGGGAGGTCGGGGAGACCCAGTACTTC CASSDAREVGETQYF
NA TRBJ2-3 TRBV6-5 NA TGTGCCAGCAGGAACCGGGTCAACACAGATACGCAGTATTTT CASRNRVNTDTQYF
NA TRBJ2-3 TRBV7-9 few TGTGCCAGCAGCCCGGAGGGGATCTCAGATACGCAGTATTTT CASSPEGISDTQYF
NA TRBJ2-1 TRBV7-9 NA TGTGCCAGCAGCCCCCCGTTCAAACCGGGGATCAATGAGCAGTTCTTC CASSPPFKPGINEQFF
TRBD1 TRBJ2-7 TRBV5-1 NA TGCGCCAGCAGCCCGAGACAGGGAAGCAACGAGCAGTACTTC CASSPRQGSNEQYF
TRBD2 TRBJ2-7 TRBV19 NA TGTGCCAGTCCTCGGGCTAGCGGGAGGACCCCTCTCCTAGACGAGCAGTACTTC CASPRASGRTPLLDEQYF
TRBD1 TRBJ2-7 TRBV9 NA TGTGCCAGCAGCGTATCGGGACAGGGGGGCGAGCAGTACTTC CASSVSGQGGEQYF
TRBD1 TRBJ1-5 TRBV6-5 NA TGTGCCACCCGACAGGGCCGGTTTCAGCCCCAGCATTTT CATRQGRFQPQHF
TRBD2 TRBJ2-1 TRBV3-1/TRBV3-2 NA TGTGCCAGCAGCTCCACGGGCGGGAGTGTAAAAGATGAGCAGTTCTTC CASSSTGGSVKDEQFF
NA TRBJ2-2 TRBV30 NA TGTGCCTGGAATGGCGGGGTCGCGACATATAACACCGGGGAGCTGTTTTTT CAWNGGVATYNTGELFF
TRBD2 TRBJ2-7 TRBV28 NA TGTGCCAGCAGTTTGCGGGAGACATACGAGCAGTACTTC CASSLRETYEQYF
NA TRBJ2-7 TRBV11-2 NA TGTGCCAGCAAGGGGGAGGGCCTTAACGAGCAGTACTTC CASKGEGLNEQYF
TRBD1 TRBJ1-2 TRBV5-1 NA TGCGCCAGCAGCGTGGGACAGGGGGGCGGCTACACCTTC CASSVGQGGGYTF
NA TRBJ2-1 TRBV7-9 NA TGTGCCAGCAGCGTTACGAGCTCCTACAATGAGCAGTTCTTC CASSVTSSYNEQFF
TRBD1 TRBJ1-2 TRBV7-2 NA TGTGCCAGCAGCTTATCCGGGACAGGGGGCTCTGGCTACACCTTC CASSLSGTGGSGYTF
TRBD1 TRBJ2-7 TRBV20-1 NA TGCAGTGCTCACCAACAGGGGGGGCAGTACTTC CSAHQQGGQYF
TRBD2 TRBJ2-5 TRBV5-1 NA TGCGCCAGCAGCGACGGACTAGCGGGAGGTAACCAAGAGACCCAGTACTTC CASSDGLAGGNQETQYF
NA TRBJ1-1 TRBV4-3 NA TGCGCCAGCAGCCAGCCCGGAGGTGGCACTGAAGCTTTCTTT CASSQPGGGTEAFF
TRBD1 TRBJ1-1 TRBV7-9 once TGTGCCAGCATCCCCGACAGGGGAAACACTGAAGCTTTCTTT CASIPDRGNTEAFF